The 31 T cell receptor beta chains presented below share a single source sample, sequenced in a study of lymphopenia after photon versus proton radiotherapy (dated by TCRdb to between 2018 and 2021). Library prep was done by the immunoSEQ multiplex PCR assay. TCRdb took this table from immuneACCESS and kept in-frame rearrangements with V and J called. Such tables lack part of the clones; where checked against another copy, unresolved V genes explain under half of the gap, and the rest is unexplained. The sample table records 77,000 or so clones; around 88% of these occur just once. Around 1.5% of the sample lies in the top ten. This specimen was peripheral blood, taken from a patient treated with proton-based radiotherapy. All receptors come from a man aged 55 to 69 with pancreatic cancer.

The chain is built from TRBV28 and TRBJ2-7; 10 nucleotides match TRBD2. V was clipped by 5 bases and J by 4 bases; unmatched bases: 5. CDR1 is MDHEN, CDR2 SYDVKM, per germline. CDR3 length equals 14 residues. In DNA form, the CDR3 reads TGTGCCAGCAGTCTAGCGGGAGACGGGTACGAGCAGTACTTC. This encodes CASSLAGDGYEQYF.

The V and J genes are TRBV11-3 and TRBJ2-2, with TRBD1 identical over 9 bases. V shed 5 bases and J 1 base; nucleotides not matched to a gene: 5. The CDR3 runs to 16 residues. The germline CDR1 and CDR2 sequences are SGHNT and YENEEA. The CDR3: CASSPWGQGNTGELFF. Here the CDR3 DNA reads TGTGCCAGCAGCCCGTGGGGACAGGGGAACACCGGGGAGCTGTTTTTT.

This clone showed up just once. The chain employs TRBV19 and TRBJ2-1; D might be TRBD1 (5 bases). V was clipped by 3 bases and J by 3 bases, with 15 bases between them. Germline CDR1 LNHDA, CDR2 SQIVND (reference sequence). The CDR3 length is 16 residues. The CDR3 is CASSIMGQAVYNEQFF. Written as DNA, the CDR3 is TGTGCCAGTAGTATTATGGGGCAGGCGGTCTACAATGAGCAGTTCTTC.

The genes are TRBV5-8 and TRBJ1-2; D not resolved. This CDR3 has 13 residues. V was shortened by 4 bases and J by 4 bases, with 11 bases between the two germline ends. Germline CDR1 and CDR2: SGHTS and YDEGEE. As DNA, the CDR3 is TGTGCCAGCAGCCTGATGGGAACCTATGGCTACACCTTC. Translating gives CASSLMGTYGYTF.

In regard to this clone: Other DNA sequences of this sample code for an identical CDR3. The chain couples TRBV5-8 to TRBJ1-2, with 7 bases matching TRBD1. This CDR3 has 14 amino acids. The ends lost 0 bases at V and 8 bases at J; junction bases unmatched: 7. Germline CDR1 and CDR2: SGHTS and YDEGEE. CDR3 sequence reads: CASSLGQGLYGYTF. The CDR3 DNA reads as TGTGCCAGCAGCTTGGGACAGGGCCTCTACGGCTACACCTTC.

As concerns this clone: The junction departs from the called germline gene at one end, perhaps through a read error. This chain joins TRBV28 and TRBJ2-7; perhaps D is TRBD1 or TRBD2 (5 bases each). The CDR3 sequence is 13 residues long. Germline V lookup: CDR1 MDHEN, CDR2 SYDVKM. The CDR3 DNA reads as TGTGCCAGCAGTTTTATAGGGACGTTCGTTCAGAACTTC. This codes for CASSFIGTFVQNF.

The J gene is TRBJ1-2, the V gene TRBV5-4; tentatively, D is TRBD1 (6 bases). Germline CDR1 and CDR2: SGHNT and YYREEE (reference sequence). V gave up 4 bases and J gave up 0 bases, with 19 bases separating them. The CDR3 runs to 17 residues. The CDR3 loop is CASSVGGGRASNYGYTF. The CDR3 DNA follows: TGTGCCAGCAGCGTGGGTGGGGGCAGAGCCTCTAACTATGGCTACACCTTC.

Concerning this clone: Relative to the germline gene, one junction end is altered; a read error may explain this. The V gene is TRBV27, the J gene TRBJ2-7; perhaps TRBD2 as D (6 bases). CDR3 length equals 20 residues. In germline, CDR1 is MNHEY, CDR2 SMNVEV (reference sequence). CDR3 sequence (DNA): TGTGTCAGCAGTTTATCGATGAGTGGGGATTCCGCGGGGTTGGGGTACGAGCAGTACTTC. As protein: CVSSLSMSGDSAGLGYEQYF.

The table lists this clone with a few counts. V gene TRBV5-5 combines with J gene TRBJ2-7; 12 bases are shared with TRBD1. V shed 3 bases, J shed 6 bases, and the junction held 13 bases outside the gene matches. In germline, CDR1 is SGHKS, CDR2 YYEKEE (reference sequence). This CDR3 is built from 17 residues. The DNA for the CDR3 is TGTGCCAGCAGCTCAATAAAGGGACAGGGGGCCATGGGCGAGCAGTACTTC. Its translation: CASSSIKGQGAMGEQYF.

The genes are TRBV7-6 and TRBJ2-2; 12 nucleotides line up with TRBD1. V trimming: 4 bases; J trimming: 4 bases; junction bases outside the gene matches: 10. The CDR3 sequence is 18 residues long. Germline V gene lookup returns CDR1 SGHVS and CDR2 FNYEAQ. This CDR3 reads CASSSLAGQGALTGELFF. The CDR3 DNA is TGTGCCAGCAGCTCGCTCGCGGGACAGGGGGCGCTCACCGGGGAGCTGTTTTTT.

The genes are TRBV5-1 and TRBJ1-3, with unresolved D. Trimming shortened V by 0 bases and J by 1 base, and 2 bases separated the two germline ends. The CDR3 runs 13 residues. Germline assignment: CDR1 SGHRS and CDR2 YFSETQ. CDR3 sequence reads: CASSLASGNTIYF. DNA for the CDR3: TGCGCCAGCAGCTTGGCTTCTGGAAACACCATATATTTT. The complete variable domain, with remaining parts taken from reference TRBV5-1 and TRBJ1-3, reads KAGVTQTPRYLIKTRGQQVTLSCSPISGHRSVSWYQQTPGQGLQFLFEYFSETQRNKGNFPGRFSGRQFSNSRSEMNVSTLELGDSALYLCASSLASGNTIYFGEGSWLTVV.

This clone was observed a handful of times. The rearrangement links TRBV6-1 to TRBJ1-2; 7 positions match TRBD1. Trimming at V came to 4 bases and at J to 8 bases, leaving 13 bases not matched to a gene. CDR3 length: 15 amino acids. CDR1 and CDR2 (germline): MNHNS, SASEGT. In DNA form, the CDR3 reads TGTGCCAGCAGTGGAACAGGGGCCCGAACCATCGGCTACACCTTC. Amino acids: CASSGTGARTIGYTF.

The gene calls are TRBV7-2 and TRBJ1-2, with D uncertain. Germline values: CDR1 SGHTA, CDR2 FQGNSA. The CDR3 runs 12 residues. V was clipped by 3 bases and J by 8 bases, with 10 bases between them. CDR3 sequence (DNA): TGTGCCAGCAGCTTGGGTGCGGGCGGCTACACCTTC. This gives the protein CASSLGAGGYTF. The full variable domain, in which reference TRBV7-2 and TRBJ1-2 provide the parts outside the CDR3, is GAGVSQSPSNKVTEKGKDVELRCDPISGHTALYWYRQSLGQGLEFLIYFQGNSAPDKSGLPSDRFSAERTGGSVSTLTIQRTQQEDSAVYLCASSLGAGGYTFGSGTRLTVV.

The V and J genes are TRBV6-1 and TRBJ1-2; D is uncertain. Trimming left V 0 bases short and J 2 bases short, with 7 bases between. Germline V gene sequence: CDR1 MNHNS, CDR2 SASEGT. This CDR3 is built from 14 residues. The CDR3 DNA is TGTGCCAGCAGTGAAGCGCGGGAAAACTATGGCTACACCTTC. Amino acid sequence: CASSEARENYGYTF.

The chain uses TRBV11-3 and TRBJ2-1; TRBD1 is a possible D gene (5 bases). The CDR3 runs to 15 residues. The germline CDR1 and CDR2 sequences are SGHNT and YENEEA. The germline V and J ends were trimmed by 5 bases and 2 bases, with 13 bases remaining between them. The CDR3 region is CASSLTRATYNEQFF. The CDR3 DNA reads TGTGCCAGCAGCCTAACCAGGGCCACCTACAATGAGCAGTTCTTC.

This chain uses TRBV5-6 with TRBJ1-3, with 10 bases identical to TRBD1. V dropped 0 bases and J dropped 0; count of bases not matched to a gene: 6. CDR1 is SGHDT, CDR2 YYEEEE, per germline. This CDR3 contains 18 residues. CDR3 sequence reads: CASSLVETGGRSGNTIYF. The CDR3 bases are TGTGCCAGCAGCTTGGTCGAGACAGGGGGCCGCTCTGGAAACACCATATATTTT.

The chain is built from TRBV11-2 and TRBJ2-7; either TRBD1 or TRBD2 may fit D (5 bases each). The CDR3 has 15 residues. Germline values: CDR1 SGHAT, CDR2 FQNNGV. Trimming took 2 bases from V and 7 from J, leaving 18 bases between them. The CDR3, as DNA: TGTGCCAGCAGCTTAACGACAGCGGTCTACGATGAGCAGTACTTC. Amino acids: CASSLTTAVYDEQYF.

The CDR3 here is CASSPGDSLWDTQYF. CDR3 sequence (DNA): TGTGCCAGTAGTCCAGGCGACTCGCTTTGGGATACGCAGTATTTT. This chain joins TRBV19 and TRBJ2-3, with unresolved D. Germline lookup yields CDR1 LNHDA and CDR2 SQIVND (reference sequence). With 5 bases removed from V and 6 bases from J, the gap between germline ends came to 18 bases. The CDR3 is 15 residues long.

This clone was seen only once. The CDR3 spells CSVVGGASSTDTQYF. In nucleotides, the CDR3 is TGCAGCGTTGTTGGGGGGGCTAGTAGCACAGATACGCAGTATTTT. The genes are TRBV29-1 and TRBJ2-3, with D perhaps TRBD2 (7 bases). Between the trimmed V and J ends, which lost 4 bases and 0 bases, there was a span of 14 bases. CDR1 SQVTM and CDR2 ANQGSEA come from the germline V gene. This CDR3 has 15 residues.

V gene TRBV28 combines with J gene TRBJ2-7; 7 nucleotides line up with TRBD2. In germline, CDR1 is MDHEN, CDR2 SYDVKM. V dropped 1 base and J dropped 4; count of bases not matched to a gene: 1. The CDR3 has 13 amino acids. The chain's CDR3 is CASSLFSGYEQYF. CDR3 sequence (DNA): TGTGCCAGCAGTTTATTTAGCGGGTACGAGCAGTACTTC.

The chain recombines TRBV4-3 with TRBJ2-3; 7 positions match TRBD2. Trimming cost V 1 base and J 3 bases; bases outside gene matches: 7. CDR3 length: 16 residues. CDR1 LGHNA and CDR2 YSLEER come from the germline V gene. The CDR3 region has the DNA TGCGCCAGCAGCCAAGGCGGGAGCCTCGGGACAGATACGCAGTATTTT. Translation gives CASSQGGSLGTDTQYF.

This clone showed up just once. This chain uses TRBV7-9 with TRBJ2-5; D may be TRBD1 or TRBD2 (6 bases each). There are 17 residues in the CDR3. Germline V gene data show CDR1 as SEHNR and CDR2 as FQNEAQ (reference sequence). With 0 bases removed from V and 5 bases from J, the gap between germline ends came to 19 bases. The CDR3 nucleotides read TGTGCCAGCAGCTTAGCGCTGTCCCGGGGGCAATCGGAGACCCAGTACTTC. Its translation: CASSLALSRGQSETQYF.

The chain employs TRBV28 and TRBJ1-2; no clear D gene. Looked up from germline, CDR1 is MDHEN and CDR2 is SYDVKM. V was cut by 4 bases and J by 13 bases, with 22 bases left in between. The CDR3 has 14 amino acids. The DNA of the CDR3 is TGTGCCAGCAGTTCCGGTCCCTCGCCGGCGGCGATCACCTTC. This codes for CASSSGPSPAAITF.

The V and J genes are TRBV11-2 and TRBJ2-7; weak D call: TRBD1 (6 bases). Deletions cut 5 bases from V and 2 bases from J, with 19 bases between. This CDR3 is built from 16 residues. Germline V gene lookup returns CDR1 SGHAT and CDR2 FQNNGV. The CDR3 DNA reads TGTGCCAGCAGCCCACCGGGAACAGGGTATCCCTACGAGCAGTACTTC. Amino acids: CASSPPGTGYPYEQYF.

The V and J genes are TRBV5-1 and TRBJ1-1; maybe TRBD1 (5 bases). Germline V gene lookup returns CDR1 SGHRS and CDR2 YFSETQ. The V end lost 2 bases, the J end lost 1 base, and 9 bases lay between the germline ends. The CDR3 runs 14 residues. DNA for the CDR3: TGCGCCAGCAGCTTATGGGGCGGGAACACTGAAGCTTTCTTT. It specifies CASSLWGGNTEAFF.

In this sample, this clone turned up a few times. CDR3 sequence: CASSLILAEQYF. CDR3 in DNA: TGTGCCAGCAGCTTAATTTTAGCGGAGCAGTACTTC. The V and J genes are TRBV7-9 and TRBJ2-7; the D gene is possibly TRBD2 (5 bases). CDR1 is SEHNR and CDR2 is FQNEAQ in the germline V gene (reference sequence). The germline V and J ends were trimmed by 2 bases and 7 bases, with 9 bases remaining between them. The CDR3 runs to 12 residues.

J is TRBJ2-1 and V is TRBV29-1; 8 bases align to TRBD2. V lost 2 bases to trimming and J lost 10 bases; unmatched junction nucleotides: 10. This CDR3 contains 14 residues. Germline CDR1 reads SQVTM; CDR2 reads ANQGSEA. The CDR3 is CSVENPAGVREQFF. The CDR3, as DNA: TGCAGCGTTGAAAACCCAGCGGGAGTTAGAGAGCAGTTCTTC.

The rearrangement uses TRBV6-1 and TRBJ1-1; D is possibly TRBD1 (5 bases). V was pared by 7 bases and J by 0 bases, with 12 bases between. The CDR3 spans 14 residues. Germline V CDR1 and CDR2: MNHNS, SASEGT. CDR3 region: CASTSQGLNTEAFF. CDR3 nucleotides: TGTGCCAGCACAAGCCAGGGCCTGAACACTGAAGCTTTCTTT.

The CDR3 coding sequence is TGTGCCAGTGCGACCGGGACAGCGTCTAACTATGGCTACACCTTC. This translates into CASATGTASNYGYTF. The chain uses TRBV19 and TRBJ1-2, with 7 bases that match TRBD1. CDR1 is LNHDA, CDR2 SQIVND, per germline (reference sequence). This CDR3 contains 15 residues. The V and J ends lost 8 bases and 0 bases, in that order; junction bases with no gene match: 9.

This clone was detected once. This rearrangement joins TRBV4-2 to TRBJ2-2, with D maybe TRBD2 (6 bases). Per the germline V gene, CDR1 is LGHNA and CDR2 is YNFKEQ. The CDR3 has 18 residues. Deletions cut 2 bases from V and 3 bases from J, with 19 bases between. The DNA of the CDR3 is TGTGCCAGCAGCCAATTGGGAGGACGAGACTGGGACACCGGGGAGCTGTTTTTT. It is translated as CASSQLGGRDWDTGELFF.

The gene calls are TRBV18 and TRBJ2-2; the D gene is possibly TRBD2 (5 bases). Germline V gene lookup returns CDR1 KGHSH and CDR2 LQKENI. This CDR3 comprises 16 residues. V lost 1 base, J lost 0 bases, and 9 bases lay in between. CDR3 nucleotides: TGTGCCAGCTCACCACGAATGGAGGCGAACACCGGGGAGCTGTTTTTT. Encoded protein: CASSPRMEANTGELFF.